Below, one T cell receptor beta chain is given with its context. Its antigen is undetermined. The data derive from a study of CD8+ T cells in alopecia areata. RNA, once extracted, was reverse transcribed into cDNA for use as the sequencing template. Sequencing was performed with immunoSEQ multiplex PCR; in TCRdb, only in-frame clones are kept and a portion is missing. The profile shows about 110,000 clones, 59% of them singletons. General study results and limits: Resident alphabeta T cells of normal skin are also sequenced in scalp samples. Alopecia totalis/universalis scalp especially showed more expanded CD8+ clones than normal scalp.

Germline V gene sequence: CDR1 SGHDN, CDR2 FVKESK. With 2 bases clipped from V and 1 base from J, the junction kept 1 base outside the gene matches. The CDR3 has 14 residues. This sequence originates from a human donor in good health. The genes are TRBV14 and TRBJ1-1; 7 positions agree with TRBD1. The sequencing input was CD8+ T cells sorted from blood. The DNA of the CDR3 is TGTGCCAGCAGCCAATGGGACAGGAACACTGAAGCTTTCTTT. It encodes CASSQWDRNTEAFF.